A single sample is the source of the 18 T cell receptor beta chains below, sequenced in a study of T-cell reconstitution after alpha-beta-depleted transplantation in children. Researchers prepared the TCRbeta library using unique molecular identifiers, the study reports. TCRdb reanalysed the PCR reads using MiXCR and keeps one entry per CDR3 protein. The sample has more than 550,000 distinct CDR3 sequences, over 9.5% seen once; the top ten hold about 4.2%. The sample was PBMCs from the stem cell graft donor, taken from the stem cell graft. These receptor sequences come from a human donor who donated a stem cell graft to a child with acute myeloid leukemia.

This chain connects TRBV15 to TRBJ2-1; 9 bases are a match to TRBD2. The germline gives CDR1 LNHNV, CDR2 YYDKDF (reference sequence). V shed 0 bases and J 11 bases; nucleotides not matched to a gene: 11. The CDR3 consists of 16 residues. For the CDR3, the DNA is TGTGCCACCAGCAGAGATGCGGCTCCACTAGCGGGCCAGCAGTTCTTC. Its protein is CATSRDAAPLAGQQFF. The entire variable domain, with the rest obtained from reference TRBV15 and TRBJ2-1, is as follows: DAMVIQNPRYQVTQFGKPVTLSCSQTLNHNVMYWYQQKSSQAPKLLFHYYDKDFNNEADTPDNFQSRRPNTSFCFLDIRSPGLGDTAMYLCATSRDAAPLAGQQFFGPGTRLTVL.

This sequence joins TRBV20-1 and TRBJ2-7; D ambiguous. The V end lost 0 bases, the J end lost 3 bases, and 18 bases lay between the germline ends. Germline V gene data show CDR1 as DFQATT and CDR2 as SNEGSKA (reference sequence). CDR3 length equals 16 residues. This chain's CDR3 is CSARDLQRRSLYEQYF. The CDR3 nucleotides read TGCAGTGCTAGAGATCTACAGAGGCGGTCTCTCTACGAGCAGTACTTC.

The CDR3 DNA reads TGTGCCAGCAGCTTCGGGGTAGGGGGCCTTAATCAGCCCCAGCATTTT. It is translated as CASSFGVGGLNQPQHF. The V gene is TRBV7-8, the J gene TRBJ1-5; 7 bases line up with TRBD1. Germline V gives CDR1 SGHVS, CDR2 FQNEAQ. CDR3 length: 16 amino acids. Trimming removed 3 bases from V and 4 bases from J; junction bases left unmatched: 9. Using reference TRBV7-8 and TRBJ1-5 for the parts outside the CDR3, the full variable domain is GAGVSQSPRYKVAKRGQDVALRCDPISGHVSLFWYQQALGQGPEFLTYFQNEAQLDKSGLPSDRFFAERPEGSVSTLKIQRTQQEDSAVYLCASSFGVGGLNQPQHFGDGTRLSIL.

This clonotype was detected only a few times. This chain uses TRBV20-1 with TRBJ2-2; 11 positions agree with TRBD2. V trimming: 0 bases; J trimming: 5 bases; junction bases outside the gene matches: 5. Germline V gene data show CDR1 as DFQATT and CDR2 as SNEGSKA (reference sequence). This CDR3 region has 16 residues. CDR3 amino acids: CSARDPLAGGTGELFF. As DNA, the CDR3 is TGCAGTGCTAGAGATCCCCTAGCGGGAGGAACCGGGGAGCTGTTTTTT.

There are a few counts of this clonotype. The chain combines TRBV5-1 with TRBJ1-3; 9 bases match TRBD1. CDR1 and CDR2 (germline): SGHRS, YFSETQ. After removal of 4 bases from V and 2 bases from J, the junction contained 10 bases not matched to a gene. The CDR3 loop spans 17 amino acids. The CDR3 DNA reads TGCGCCAGCAGCCAGGGGGGACAGGGACTAACTGGAAACACCATATATTTT. Translated, it gives CASSQGGQGLTGNTIYF. The complete variable domain, with remaining parts taken from reference TRBV5-1 and TRBJ1-3, reads KAGVTQTPRYLIKTRGQQVTLSCSPISGHRSVSWYQQTPGQGLQFLFEYFSETQRNKGNFPGRFSGRQFSNSRSEMNVSTLELGDSALYLCASSQGGQGLTGNTIYFGEGSWLTVV.

This chain uses TRBV12-3 or TRBV12-4 with TRBJ1-1, with no clear D. The CDR3 is 14 amino acids. Trimming took off 7 bases at V and 0 bases at J, with 12 bases between the two ends. The CDR3 DNA is TGTGCCAGCACTGATAGGCGGGTGAACACTGAAGCTTTCTTT. Its protein product is CASTDRRVNTEAFF.

This clonotype was counted ten times or more. The chain recombines TRBV12-3 or TRBV12-4 with TRBJ2-1, with 7 bases aligning to TRBD2. The junction had 4 bases not matched to a gene; V was cut back by 0 bases and J by 8 bases. The CDR3 covers 14 residues. The CDR3 sequence is CASSLAGGYYEQFF. CDR3 coding DNA: TGTGCCAGCAGTTTAGCGGGAGGGTACTATGAGCAGTTCTTC.

This clonotype was recorded a few times. The gene calls are TRBV20-1 and TRBJ2-5, with 11 bases matching TRBD2. The germline CDR1 and CDR2 sequences are DFQATT and SNEGSKA (reference sequence). Trimming took 4 bases from V and 4 from J; bases not matched to a gene: 2. The CDR3 has 13 residues. The CDR3 is CSANSGRAETQYF. The CDR3 region has the DNA TGCAGTGCTAATAGCGGGAGGGCAGAGACCCAGTACTTC.

CDR3 DNA: TGCAGTGCTCTGCGACCGGGCCCCGATACGCAGTATTTT. As protein: CSALRPGPDTQYF. The chain is built from TRBV20-1 and TRBJ2-3; D gene uncertain. V lost 5 bases, J lost 6 bases, and 15 bases lay in between. The CDR3 length is 13 residues. CDR1 and CDR2 (germline): DFQATT, SNEGSKA (reference sequence).

There are many counts of this clonotype. The genes are TRBV7-2 and TRBJ2-7; D remains unclear. The CDR3 contains 15 residues. The germline V gene has CDR1 SGHTA and CDR2 FQGNSA. V was cut by 1 base and J by 4 bases, with 14 bases left in between. CDR3 residues: CASSLVGPEGYEQYF. The CDR3 DNA follows: TGTGCCAGCAGCTTAGTCGGGCCAGAAGGATACGAGCAGTACTTC.

This clonotype has a count of ten or more. V is TRBV7-2 and J is TRBJ1-1; no definite D call. Germline CDR1 reads SGHTA; CDR2 reads FQGNSA. CDR3 length: 13 residues. Between the trimmed V and J ends, which lost 5 bases and 1 base, there was a span of 8 bases. This chain's CDR3 is CASSGNKNTEAFF. CDR3 nucleotide sequence: TGTGCCAGCAGCGGAAACAAGAACACTGAAGCTTTCTTT.

This clonotype was seen repeatedly, ten times or more. The rearrangement uses TRBV20-1 and TRBJ2-1, with 10 positions matching TRBD2. From germline, CDR1 is DFQATT and CDR2 SNEGSKA (reference sequence). Losses at the gene ends were 2 bases for V and 2 bases for J; bases not matched to a gene: 3. The CDR3 has 15 amino acids. The CDR3 loop is CSARYGLAAYNEQFF. Here the CDR3 DNA reads TGCAGTGCTAGATACGGACTAGCGGCCTACAATGAGCAGTTCTTC.

This clonotype was observed at least ten times. CDR3 protein: CASSLSTEQFF. CDR3 in DNA: TGTGCCAGCAGTCTATCTACTGAGCAGTTCTTC. The chain employs TRBV12-3 or TRBV12-4 and TRBJ2-1; D not resolved. The germline V and J ends were trimmed by 5 bases and 9 bases, with 8 bases remaining between them. The CDR3 extends over 11 amino acids.

The V and J genes are TRBV6-8 and TRBJ1-2, with TRBD1 matching 8 bases. Germline CDR1 is MNHGY and CDR2 is SAAAGT. The CDR3 runs 14 residues. V lost 2 bases and J lost 6; bases outside the gene matches: 5. Here the CDR3 DNA reads TGTGCCAGCAGTTACGCGGACAGGGCCAATGGCTACACCTTC. It is translated as CASSYADRANGYTF.

This sequence joins TRBV29-1 and TRBJ2-3; TRBD2 matches 8 bases. The germline CDR1 and CDR2 sequences are SQVTM and ANQGSEA. The CDR3 runs 14 residues. After removal of 3 bases from V and 1 base from J, the junction contained 3 bases not matched to a gene. CDR3 DNA: TGCAGCGTTGATTCCGGGGGGGGCACAGATACGCAGTATTTT. Its translation: CSVDSGGGTDTQYF.

The chain links TRBV11-1 to TRBJ2-1, with 10 bases identical to TRBD2. With 5 bases clipped from V and 0 bases from J, the junction kept 16 bases outside the gene matches. Looked up from germline, CDR1 is SGHAT and CDR2 is FQDESV (reference sequence). The CDR3 extends over 20 amino acids. This CDR3 is CASSHHPVAGGISSYNEQFF. CDR3 nucleotides: TGTGCCAGCAGCCACCACCCCGTAGCGGGAGGCATTAGCTCCTACAATGAGCAGTTCTTC. Full variable domain (missing parts from reference TRBV11-1 and TRBJ2-1): EAEVAQSPRYKITEKSQAVAFWCDPISGHATLYWYRQILGQGPELLVQFQDESVVDDSQLPKDRFSAERLKGVDSTLKIQPAELGDSAMYLCASSHHPVAGGISSYNEQFFGPGTRLTVL.

This clonotype showed up many times. This rearrangement joins TRBV29-1 to TRBJ2-3, with TRBD1 matching 7 bases. The V gene end was trimmed by 6 bases and the J gene end by 0 bases; junction bases not matched to a gene: 3. The CDR3 covers 13 residues. The germline V gene has CDR1 SQVTM and CDR2 ANQGSEA. The CDR3 region has the DNA TGCAGCGTCCGCAGGGGGAGCACAGATACGCAGTATTTT. It codes for CSVRRGSTDTQYF.

The genes are TRBV20-1 and TRBJ2-3; possible D gene TRBD2, 5 bases. The V and J ends lost 2 bases and 10 bases respectively, with 10 bases between them. Per germline, CDR1 DFQATT and CDR2 SNEGSKA (reference sequence). This CDR3 contains 11 residues. CDR3 sequence reads: CSARLGEPQYF. As DNA, the CDR3 is TGCAGTGCTAGATTGGGAGAGCCGCAGTATTTT.